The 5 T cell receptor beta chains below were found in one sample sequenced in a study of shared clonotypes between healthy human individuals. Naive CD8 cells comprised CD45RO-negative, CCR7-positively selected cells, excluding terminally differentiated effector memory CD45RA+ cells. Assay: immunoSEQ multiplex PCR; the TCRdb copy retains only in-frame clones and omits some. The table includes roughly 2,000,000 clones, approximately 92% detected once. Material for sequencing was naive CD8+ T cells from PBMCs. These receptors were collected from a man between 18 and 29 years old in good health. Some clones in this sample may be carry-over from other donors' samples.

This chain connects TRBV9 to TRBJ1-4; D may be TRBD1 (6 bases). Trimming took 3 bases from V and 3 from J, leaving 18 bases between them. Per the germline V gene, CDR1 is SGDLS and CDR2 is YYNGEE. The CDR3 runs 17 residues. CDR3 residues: CASSASHGRTANEKLFF. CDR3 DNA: TGTGCCAGCAGCGCTTCCCATGGGAGGACAGCTAATGAAAAACTGTTTTTT.

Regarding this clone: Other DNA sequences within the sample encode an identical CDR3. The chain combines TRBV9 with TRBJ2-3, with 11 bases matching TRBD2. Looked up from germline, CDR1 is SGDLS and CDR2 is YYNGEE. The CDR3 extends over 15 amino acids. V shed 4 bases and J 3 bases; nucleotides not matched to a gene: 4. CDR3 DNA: TGTGCCAGCAGCCCCTGGACTAGCGGGACAGATACGCAGTATTTT. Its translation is CASSPWTSGTDTQYF.

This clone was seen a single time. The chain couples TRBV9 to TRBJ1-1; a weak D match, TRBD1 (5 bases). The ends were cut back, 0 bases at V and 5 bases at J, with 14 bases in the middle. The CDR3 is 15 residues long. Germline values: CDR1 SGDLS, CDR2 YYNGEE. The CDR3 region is CASSVGRGQRTEAFF. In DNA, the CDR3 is TGTGCCAGCAGCGTAGGTAGAGGACAAAGGACTGAAGCTTTCTTT.

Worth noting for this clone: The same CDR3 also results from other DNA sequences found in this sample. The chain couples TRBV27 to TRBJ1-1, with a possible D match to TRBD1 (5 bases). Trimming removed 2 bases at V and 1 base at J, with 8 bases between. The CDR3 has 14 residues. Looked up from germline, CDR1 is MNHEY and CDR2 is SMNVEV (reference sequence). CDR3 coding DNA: TGTGCCAGCAGTTTACGGGGGACGAACACTGAAGCTTTCTTT. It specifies CASSLRGTNTEAFF.

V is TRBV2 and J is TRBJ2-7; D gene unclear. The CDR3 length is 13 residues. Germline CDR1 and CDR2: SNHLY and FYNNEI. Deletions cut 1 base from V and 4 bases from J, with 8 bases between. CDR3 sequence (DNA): TGTGCCAGCAGTGAAGTAGGGTTATACGAGCAGTACTTC. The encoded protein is CASSEVGLYEQYF. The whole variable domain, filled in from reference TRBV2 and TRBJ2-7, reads EPEVTQTPSHQVTQMGQEVILRCVPISNHLYFYWYRQILGQKVEFLVSFYNNEISEKSEIFDDQFSVERPDGSNFTLKIRSTKLEDSAMYFCASSEVGLYEQYFGPGTRLTVT.